The 2 T cell receptor beta chains below come from one sample, sequenced in a study of CD8 T cells in Susac syndrome. The RNA input was 0.5 to 1 ug, and it was reverse transcribed with random hexamers. TCRdb itself ran the immunoSEQ multiplex PCR reads through MiXCR, one entry per CDR3 protein. The repertoire holds approximately 180,000 distinct CDR3 sequences, with roughly 92% as singletons. Sample: CD4+ T cells from PBMCs. The receptors derive from a human donor with multiple sclerosis.

The chain employs TRBV16 and TRBJ1-4; D remains unclear. The CDR3 runs 12 residues. The germline CDR1 and CDR2 sequences are KGHSY and FQNENV. Trimming took off 0 bases at V and 5 bases at J, with 1 base between the two ends. The CDR3 is CASSQSNEKLFF. The CDR3 bases are TGTGCCAGCAGCCAATCAAATGAAAAACTGTTTTTT. Full variable domain (outside the CDR3, taken from reference TRBV16 and TRBJ1-4): GEEVAQTPKHLVRGEGQKAKLYCAPIKGHSYVFWYQQVLKNEFKFLISFQNENVFDETGMPKERFSAKCLPNSPCSLEIQATKLEDSAVYFCASSQSNEKLFFGSGTQLSVL.

The V gene is TRBV27, the J gene TRBJ1-2, with D perhaps matching TRBD1 (5 bases). Germline V gene sequence: CDR1 MNHEY, CDR2 SMNVEV (reference sequence). V was shortened by 5 bases and J by 5 bases, with 15 bases between the two germline ends. CDR3 length: 14 residues. The CDR3 nucleotides read TGTGCCAGCAGTCTTTGGGCCCAGGGATATGGCTACACCTTC. Translation: CASSLWAQGYGYTF.